This T cell receptor beta chain was captured in a study of T-cell memory formation after mild COVID-19. It was 5'RACE with constant-segment primers that produced the TCR alpha and TCR beta cDNA libraries, which carried sample barcodes and UMIs. Each CDR3 protein gets one entry after TCRdb re-called the 5' RACE reads with MiXCR. The sample lists about 340,000 distinct CDR3 sequences, around a sixth occurring once. V gave up 3 bases and J gave up 2 bases, with 8 bases separating them. The CDR3 has 15 amino acids. General study points: CD4+ bias marked clones expanding day 15 to 37, unlike balanced contracting clones. Clones from the second wave (peaking day 37) had unconfirmed SARS-CoV-2 specificity.

This clonotype was observed a few times. Antigen specificity is unknown. The chain couples TRBV12-3 or TRBV12-4 to TRBJ2-6, with D unresolved. This receptor was taken from a man aged 18-30 years who had mild COVID-19 (a few samples of this study predate the infection). Cell type and time point are not known. The sequenced sample was PBMCs or a T cell subset sorted from them (not recorded which). The CDR3 DNA reads as TGTGCCAGCAGTTTGGAGCTCGCTGGGGCCAACGTCCTGACTTTC. Protein product: CASSLELAGANVLTF.